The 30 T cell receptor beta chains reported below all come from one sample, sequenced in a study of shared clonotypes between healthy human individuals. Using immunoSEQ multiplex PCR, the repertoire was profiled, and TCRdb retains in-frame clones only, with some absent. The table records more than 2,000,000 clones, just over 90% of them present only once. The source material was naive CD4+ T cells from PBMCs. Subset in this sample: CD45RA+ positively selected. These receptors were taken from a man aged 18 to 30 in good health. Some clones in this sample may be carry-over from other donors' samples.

The DNA for the CDR3 is TGTGCCAGCAGTCCTAGCTCCTACACAGATACGCAGTATTTT. Encoded protein: CASSPSSYTDTQYF. The chain has TRBV28 and TRBJ2-3; possible D gene TRBD2, 5 bases. The CDR3 consists of 14 residues. Germline V gene data show CDR1 as MDHEN and CDR2 as SYDVKM. Trimming pared 5 bases from V and 2 bases from J, leaving 11 bases between.

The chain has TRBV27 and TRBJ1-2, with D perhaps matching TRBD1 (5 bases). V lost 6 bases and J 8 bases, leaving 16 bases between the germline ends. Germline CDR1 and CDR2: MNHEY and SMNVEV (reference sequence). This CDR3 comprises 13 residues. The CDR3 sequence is CASSLAGGTGYTF. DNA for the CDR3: TGTGCCAGCAGCCTCGCGGGGGGTACGGGCTACACCTTC.

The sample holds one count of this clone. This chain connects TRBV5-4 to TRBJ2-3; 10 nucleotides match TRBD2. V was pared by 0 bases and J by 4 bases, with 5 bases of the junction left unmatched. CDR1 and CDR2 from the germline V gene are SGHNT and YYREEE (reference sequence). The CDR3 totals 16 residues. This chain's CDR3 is CASSLGGLAGADTQYF. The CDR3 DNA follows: TGTGCCAGCAGCTTGGGGGGGCTAGCGGGAGCAGATACGCAGTATTTT.

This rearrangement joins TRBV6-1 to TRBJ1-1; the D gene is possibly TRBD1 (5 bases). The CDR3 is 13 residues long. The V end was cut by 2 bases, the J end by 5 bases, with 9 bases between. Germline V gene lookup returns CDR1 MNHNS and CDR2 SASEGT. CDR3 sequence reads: CASSEWDFTEAFF. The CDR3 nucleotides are TGTGCCAGCAGTGAATGGGACTTTACTGAAGCTTTCTTT.

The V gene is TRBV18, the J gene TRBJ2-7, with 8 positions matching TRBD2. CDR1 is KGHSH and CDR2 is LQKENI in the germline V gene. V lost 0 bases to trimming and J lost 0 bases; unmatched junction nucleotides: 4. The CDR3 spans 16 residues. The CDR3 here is CASSPPGSGSSYEQYF. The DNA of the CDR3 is TGTGCCAGCTCACCACCGGGAAGCGGGAGCTCCTACGAGCAGTACTTC.

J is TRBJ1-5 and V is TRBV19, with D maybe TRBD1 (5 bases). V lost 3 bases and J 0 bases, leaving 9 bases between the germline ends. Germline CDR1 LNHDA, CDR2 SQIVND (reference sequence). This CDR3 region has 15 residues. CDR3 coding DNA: TGTGCCAGTAGTATTCGGGGACCTAGCAATCAGCCCCAGCATTTT. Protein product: CASSIRGPSNQPQHF.

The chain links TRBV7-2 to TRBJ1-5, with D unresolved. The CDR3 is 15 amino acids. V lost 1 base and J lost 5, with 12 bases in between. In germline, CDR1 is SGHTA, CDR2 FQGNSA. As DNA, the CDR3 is TGTGCCAGCAGCTTAGAGGCATGGGGTTATCAGCCCCAGCATTTT. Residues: CASSLEAWGYQPQHF.

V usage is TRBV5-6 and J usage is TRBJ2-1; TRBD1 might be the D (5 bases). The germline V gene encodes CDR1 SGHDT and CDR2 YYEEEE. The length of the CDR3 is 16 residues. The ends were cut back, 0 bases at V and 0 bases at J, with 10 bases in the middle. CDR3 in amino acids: CASSLEGASSYNEQFF. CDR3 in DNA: TGTGCCAGCAGCTTGGAAGGGGCGAGCTCCTACAATGAGCAGTTCTTC.

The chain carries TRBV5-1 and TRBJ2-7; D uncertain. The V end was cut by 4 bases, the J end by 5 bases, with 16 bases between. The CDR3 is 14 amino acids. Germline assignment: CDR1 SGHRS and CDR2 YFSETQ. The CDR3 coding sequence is TGCGCCAGCAGCCTCGGAAGCCCTCGCGACGAGCAGTACTTC. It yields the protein CASSLGSPRDEQYF.

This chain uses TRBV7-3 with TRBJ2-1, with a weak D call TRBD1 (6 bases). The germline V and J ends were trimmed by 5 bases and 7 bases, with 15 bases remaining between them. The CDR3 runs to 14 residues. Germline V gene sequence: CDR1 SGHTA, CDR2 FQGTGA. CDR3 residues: CASSAWEGGNEQFF. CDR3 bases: TGTGCCAGCAGCGCATGGGAAGGGGGAAATGAGCAGTTCTTC.

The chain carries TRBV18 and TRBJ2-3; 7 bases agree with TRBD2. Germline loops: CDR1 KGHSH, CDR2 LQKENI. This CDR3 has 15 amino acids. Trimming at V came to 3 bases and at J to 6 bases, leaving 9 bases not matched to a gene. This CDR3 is CASSPRLAAVDTQYF. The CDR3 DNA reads TGTGCCAGCTCACCCCGGCTAGCGGCCGTGGATACGCAGTATTTT.

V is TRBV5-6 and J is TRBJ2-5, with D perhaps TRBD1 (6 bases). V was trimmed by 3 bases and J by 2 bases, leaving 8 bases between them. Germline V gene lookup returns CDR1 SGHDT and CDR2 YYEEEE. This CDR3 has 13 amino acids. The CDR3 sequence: CASSSGTQETQYF. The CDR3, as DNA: TGTGCCAGCAGCTCCGGGACACAAGAGACCCAGTACTTC.

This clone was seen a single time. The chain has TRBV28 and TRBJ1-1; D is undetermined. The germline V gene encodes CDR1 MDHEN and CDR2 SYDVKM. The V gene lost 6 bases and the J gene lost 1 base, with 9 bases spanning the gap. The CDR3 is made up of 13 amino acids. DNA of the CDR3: TGTGCCAGCAGACTCATCCCGAACACTGAAGCTTTCTTT. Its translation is CASRLIPNTEAFF.

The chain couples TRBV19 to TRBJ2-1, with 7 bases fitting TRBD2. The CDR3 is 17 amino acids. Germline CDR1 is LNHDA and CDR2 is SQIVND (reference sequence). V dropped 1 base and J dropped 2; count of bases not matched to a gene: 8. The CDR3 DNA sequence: TGTGCCAGTAGTATAGGGAGCGGCGGGGGAACCTACAATGAGCAGTTCTTC. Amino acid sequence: CASSIGSGGGTYNEQFF.

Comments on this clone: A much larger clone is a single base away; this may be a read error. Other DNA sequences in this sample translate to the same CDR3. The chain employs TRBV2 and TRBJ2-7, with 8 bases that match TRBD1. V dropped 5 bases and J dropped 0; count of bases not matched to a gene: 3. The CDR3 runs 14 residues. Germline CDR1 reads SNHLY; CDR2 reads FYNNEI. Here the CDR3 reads CASSRQGSSYEQYF. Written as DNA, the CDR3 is TGTGCCAGCAGTAGACAGGGGAGCTCCTACGAGCAGTACTTC.

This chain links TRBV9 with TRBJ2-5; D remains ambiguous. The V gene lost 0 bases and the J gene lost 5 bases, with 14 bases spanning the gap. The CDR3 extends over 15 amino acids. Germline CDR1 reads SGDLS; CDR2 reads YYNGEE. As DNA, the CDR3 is TGTGCCAGCAGCGTAGGCTCGCCTACGGGCGAGACCCAGTACTTC. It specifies CASSVGSPTGETQYF.

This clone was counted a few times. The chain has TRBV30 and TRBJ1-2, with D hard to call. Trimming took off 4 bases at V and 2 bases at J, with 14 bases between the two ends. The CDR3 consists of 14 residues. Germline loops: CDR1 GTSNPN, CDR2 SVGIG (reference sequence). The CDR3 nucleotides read TGTGCCTGGACCGTAGGGCGGGGAAACTATGGCTACACCTTC. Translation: CAWTVGRGNYGYTF.

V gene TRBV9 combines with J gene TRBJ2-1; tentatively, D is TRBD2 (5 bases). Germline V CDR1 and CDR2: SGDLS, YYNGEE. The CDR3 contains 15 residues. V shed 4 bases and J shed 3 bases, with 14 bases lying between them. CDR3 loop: CASSLNYGNYNEQFF. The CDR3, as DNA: TGTGCCAGCAGCCTCAATTACGGGAACTACAATGAGCAGTTCTTC. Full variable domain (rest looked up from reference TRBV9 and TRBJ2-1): DSGVTQTPKHLITATGQRVTLRCSPRSGDLSVYWYQQSLDQGLQFLIQYYNGEERAKGNILERFSAQQFPDLHSELNLSSLELGDSALYFCASSLNYGNYNEQFFGPGTRLTVL.

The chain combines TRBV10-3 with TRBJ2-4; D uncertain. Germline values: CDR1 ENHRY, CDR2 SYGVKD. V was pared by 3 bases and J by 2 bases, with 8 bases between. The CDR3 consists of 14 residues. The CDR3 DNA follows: TGTGCCATCAGTGATTCAGGCACCAAAAACATTCAGTACTTC. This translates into CAISDSGTKNIQYF.

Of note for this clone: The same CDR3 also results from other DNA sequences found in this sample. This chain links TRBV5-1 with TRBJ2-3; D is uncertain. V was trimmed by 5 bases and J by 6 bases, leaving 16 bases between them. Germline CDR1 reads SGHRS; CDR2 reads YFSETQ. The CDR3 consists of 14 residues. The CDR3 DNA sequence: TGCGCCAGCAGTTTAGGCCAGCCAACCGATACGCAGTATTTT. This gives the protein CASSLGQPTDTQYF.

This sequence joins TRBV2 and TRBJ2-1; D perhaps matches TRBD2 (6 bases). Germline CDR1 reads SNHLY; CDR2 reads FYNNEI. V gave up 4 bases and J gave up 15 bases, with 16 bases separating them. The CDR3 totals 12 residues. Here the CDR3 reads CASSGGLGIRFF. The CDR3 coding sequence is TGTGCCAGCAGTGGGGGACTCGGAATCAGGTTCTTC. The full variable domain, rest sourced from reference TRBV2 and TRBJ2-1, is EPEVTQTPSHQVTQMGQEVILRCVPISNHLYFYWYRQILGQKVEFLVSFYNNEISEKSEIFDDQFSVERPDGSNFTLKIRSTKLEDSAMYFCASSGGLGIRFFGPGTRLTVL.

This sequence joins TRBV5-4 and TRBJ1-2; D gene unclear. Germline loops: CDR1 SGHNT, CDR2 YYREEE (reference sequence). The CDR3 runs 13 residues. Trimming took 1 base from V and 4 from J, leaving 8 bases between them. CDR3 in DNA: TGTGCCAGCAGCTTGTCGATCTTCTATGGCTACACCTTC. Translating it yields CASSLSIFYGYTF.

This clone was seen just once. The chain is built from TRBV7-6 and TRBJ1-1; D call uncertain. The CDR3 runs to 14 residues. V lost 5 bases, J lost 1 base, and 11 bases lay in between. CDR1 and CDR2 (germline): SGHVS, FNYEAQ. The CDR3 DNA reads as TGTGCCAGCAGCCGACAAGTGGGGAACACTGAAGCTTTCTTT. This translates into CASSRQVGNTEAFF.

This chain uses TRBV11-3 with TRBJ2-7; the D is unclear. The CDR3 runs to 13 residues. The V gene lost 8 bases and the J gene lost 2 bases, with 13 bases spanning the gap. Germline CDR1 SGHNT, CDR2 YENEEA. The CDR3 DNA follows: TGTGCCAGCTCTCAAACGAGCGCCTACGAGCAGTACTTC. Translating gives CASSQTSAYEQYF.

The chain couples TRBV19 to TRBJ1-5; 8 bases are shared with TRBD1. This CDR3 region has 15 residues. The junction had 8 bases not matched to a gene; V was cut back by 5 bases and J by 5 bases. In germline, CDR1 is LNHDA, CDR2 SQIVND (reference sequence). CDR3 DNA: TGTGCCAGTAGTGCCGCAGGGGGCCCCTATCAGCCCCAGCATTTT. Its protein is CASSAAGGPYQPQHF.

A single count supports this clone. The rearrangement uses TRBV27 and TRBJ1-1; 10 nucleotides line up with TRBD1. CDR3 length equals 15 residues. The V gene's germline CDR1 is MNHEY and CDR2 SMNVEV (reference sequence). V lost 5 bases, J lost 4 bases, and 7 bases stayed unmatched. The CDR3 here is CASSQRQGASTEAFF. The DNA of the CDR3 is TGTGCCAGCAGTCAGAGACAGGGGGCTTCCACTGAAGCTTTCTTT.

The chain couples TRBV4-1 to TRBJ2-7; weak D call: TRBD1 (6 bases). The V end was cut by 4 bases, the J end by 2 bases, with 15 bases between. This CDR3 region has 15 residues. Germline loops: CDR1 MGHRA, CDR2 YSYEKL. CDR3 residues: CASSLRAGTPYEQYF. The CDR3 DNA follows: TGCGCCAGCAGCCTACGCGCCGGGACACCCTACGAGCAGTACTTC.

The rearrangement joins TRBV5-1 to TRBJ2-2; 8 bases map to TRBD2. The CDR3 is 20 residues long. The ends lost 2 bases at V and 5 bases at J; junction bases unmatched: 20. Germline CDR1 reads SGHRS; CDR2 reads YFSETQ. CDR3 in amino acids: CASSFLGGIAGNRGTGELFF. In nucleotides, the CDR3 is TGCGCCAGCAGCTTCTTAGGAGGAATAGCGGGAAATAGAGGGACCGGGGAGCTGTTTTTT. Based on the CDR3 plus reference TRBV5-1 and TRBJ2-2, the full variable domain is KAGVTQTPRYLIKTRGQQVTLSCSPISGHRSVSWYQQTPGQGLQFLFEYFSETQRNKGNFPGRFSGRQFSNSRSEMNVSTLELGDSALYLCASSFLGGIAGNRGTGELFFGEGSRLTVL.

In DNA form, the CDR3 reads TGTGCCAGCAGCTACGGGCCCGAAGTTGGGACTGAAGCTTTCTTT. This encodes CASSYGPEVGTEAFF. The chain has TRBV9 and TRBJ1-1, with D uncertain. Deletions cut 4 bases from V and 5 bases from J, with 18 bases between. Germline CDR1 is SGDLS and CDR2 is YYNGEE. CDR3 length: 15 amino acids.

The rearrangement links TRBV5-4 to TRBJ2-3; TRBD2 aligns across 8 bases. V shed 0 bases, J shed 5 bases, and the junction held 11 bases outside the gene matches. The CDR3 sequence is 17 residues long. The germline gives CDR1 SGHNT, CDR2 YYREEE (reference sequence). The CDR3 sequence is CASSLGSGILRVDTQYF. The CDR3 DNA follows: TGTGCCAGCAGCTTGGGTAGCGGGATCCTCCGTGTAGATACGCAGTATTTT.